This TCR beta chain came from a study of blood T cells in healthy people across ages. Whole-study findings and limits: Those diversity estimates obtained from one million T cells were thought to be underestimates.

This clonotype has only a few counts. Antigen unknown. CDR1 is DFQATT, CDR2 SNEGSKA, per germline (reference sequence). The CDR3 length is 13 residues. V lost 5 bases and J lost 0, with 9 bases in between. With a J-beta primer mix and a sample-barcoded 5' primer, a second PCR ran 7 to 11 cycles. MiXCR was run by TCRdb on the 5' RACE reads, yielding one entry per CDR3 protein. This table has about 1.5 million distinct CDR3 sequences, 42% appearing once. J is TRBJ2-3 and V is TRBV20-1; TRBD2 might be the D (6 bases). Sequencing was carried out using blood. The source of this sequence is a woman between 18 and 30 years old in good health. The CDR3 region has the DNA TGCAGTGCTCTCGGGAGCAGCACAGATACGCAGTATTTT. Its translation is CSALGSSTDTQYF.